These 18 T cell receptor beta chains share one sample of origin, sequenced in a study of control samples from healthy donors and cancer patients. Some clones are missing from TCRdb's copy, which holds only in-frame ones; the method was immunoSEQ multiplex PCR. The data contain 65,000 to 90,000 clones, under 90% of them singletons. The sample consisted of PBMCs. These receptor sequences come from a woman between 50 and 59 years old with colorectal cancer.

The CDR3 sequence is CASSLRQVNYGYTF. DNA of the CDR3: TGTGCCAGCAGCTTGCGGCAGGTGAACTATGGCTACACCTTC. The chain recombines TRBV5-6 with TRBJ1-2; D is unclear. Trimming took 1 base from V and 2 from J, leaving 9 bases between them. This CDR3 spans 14 amino acids. Germline CDR1 is SGHDT and CDR2 is YYEEEE.

CDR3 sequence reads: CASSLFVGGEAFF. CDR3 nucleotides: TGTGCCAGCAGCTTATTCGTGGGCGGCGAAGCTTTCTTT. The genes are TRBV7-2 and TRBJ1-1; D gene uncertain. CDR3 size: 13 residues. V dropped 2 bases and J dropped 8 bases, with 12 bases sitting between them. Germline CDR1 SGHTA, CDR2 FQGNSA.

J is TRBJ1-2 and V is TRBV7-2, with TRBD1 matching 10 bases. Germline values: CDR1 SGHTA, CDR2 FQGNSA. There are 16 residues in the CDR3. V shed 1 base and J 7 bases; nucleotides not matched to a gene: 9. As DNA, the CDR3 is TGTGCCAGCAGCTTAGGAGTTGGACAGGGGGGGTTTGGCTACACCTTC. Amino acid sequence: CASSLGVGQGGFGYTF.

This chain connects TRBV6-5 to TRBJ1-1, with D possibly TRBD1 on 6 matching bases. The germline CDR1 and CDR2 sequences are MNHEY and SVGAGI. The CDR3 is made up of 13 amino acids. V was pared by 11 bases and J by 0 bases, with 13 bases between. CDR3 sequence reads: CAGADRLNTEAFF. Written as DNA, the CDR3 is TGTGCCGGGGCCGACAGGCTGAACACTGAAGCTTTCTTT.

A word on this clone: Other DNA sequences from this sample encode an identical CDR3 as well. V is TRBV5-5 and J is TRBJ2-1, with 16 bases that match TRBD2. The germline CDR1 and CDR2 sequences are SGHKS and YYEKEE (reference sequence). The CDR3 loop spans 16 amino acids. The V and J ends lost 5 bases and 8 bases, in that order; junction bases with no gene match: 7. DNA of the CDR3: TGTGCCAGCAGTCTGGGACTAGCGGGGGGGCGGGATGAGCAGTTCTTC. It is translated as CASSLGLAGGRDEQFF.

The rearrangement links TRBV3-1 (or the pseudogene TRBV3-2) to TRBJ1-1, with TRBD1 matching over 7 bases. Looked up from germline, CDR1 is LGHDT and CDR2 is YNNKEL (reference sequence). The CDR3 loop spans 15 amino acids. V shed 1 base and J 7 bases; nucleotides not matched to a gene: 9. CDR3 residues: CASSQGETGSGEAFF. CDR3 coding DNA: TGTGCCAGCAGCCAAGGTGAGACAGGGTCGGGTGAAGCTTTCTTT.

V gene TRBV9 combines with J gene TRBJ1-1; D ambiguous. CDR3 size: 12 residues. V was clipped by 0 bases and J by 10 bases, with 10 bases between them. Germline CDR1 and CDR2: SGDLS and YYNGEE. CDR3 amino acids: CASSVEGGRAFF. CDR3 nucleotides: TGTGCCAGCAGCGTAGAGGGAGGGCGAGCTTTCTTT.

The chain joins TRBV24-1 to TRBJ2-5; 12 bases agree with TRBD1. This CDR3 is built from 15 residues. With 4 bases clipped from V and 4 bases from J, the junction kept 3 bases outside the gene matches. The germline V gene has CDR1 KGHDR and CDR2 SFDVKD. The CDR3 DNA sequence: TGTGCCACCAGTGAGGGACAGGGGGCGAGAGAGACCCAGTACTTC. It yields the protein CATSEGQGARETQYF.

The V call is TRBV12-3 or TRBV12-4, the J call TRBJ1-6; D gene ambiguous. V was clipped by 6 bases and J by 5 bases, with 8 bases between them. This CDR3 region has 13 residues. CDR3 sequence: CASSLSDNSPLHF. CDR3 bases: TGTGCCAGCAGCCTCAGTGATAATTCACCCCTCCACTTT.

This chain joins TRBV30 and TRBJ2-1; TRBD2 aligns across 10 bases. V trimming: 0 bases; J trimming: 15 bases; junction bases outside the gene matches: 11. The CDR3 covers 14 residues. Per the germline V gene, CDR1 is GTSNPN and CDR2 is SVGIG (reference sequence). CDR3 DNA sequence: TGTGCCTGGAGTGTACGGCTAGCGGGGGCCCAGGGGTTCTTC. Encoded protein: CAWSVRLAGAQGFF.

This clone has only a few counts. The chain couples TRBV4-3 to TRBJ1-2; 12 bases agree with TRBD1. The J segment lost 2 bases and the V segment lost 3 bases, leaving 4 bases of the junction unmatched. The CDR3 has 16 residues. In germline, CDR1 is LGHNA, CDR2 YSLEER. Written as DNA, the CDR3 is TGCGCCAGCAGCCAGGGACAGGGGGCATCGAACTATGGCTACACCTTC. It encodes CASSQGQGASNYGYTF.

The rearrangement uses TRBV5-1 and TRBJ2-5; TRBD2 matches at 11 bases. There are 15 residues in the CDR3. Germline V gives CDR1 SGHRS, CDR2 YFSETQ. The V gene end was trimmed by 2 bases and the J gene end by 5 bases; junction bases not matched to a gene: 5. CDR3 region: CASSFGLAGRETQYF. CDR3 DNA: TGCGCCAGCAGCTTCGGACTAGCGGGCAGGGAGACCCAGTACTTC.

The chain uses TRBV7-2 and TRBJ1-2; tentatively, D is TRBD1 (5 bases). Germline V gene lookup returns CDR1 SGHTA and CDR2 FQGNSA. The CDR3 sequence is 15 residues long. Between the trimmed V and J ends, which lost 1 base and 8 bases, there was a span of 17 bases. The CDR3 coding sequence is TGTGCCAGCAGCTTAGACGTCATGGTGCAGGGCGGCTACACCTTC. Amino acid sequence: CASSLDVMVQGGYTF.

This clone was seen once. In DNA, the CDR3 is TGTGCCAGCAGTTCCGGGGCCCACTATGGCTACACCTTC. The encoded protein is CASSSGAHYGYTF. V gene TRBV28 combines with J gene TRBJ1-2, with D possibly being TRBD1 (5 bases). V shed 4 bases and J shed 3 bases, with 9 bases lying between them. This CDR3 spans 13 amino acids. Germline V gives CDR1 MDHEN, CDR2 SYDVKM.

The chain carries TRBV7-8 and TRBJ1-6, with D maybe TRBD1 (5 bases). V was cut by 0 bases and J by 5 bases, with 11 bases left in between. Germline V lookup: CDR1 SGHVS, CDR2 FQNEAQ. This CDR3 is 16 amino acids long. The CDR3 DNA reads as TGTGCCAGCAGCTTAGCCGGCAGGGTCGATAATTCACCCCTCCACTTT. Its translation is CASSLAGRVDNSPLHF.

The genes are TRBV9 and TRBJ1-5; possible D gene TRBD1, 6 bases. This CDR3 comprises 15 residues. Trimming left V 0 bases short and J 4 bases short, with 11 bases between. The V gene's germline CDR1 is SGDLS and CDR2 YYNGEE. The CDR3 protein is CASSVADRPNQPQHF. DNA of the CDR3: TGTGCCAGCAGCGTAGCTGACAGGCCTAATCAGCCCCAGCATTTT.

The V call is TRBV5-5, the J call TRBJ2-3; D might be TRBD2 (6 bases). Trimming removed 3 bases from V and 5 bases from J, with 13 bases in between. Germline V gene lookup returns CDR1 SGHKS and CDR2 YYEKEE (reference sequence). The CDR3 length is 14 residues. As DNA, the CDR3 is TGTGCCAGCAGCTCGTGGGGGGTAAAAGATACGCAGTATTTT. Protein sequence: CASSSWGVKDTQYF. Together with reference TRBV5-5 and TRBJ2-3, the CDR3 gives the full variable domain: DAGVTQSPTHLIKTRGQQVTLRCSPISGHKSVSWYQQVLGQGPQFIFQYYEKEERGRGNFPDRFSARQFPNYSSELNVNALLLGDSALYLCASSSWGVKDTQYFGPGTRLTVL.

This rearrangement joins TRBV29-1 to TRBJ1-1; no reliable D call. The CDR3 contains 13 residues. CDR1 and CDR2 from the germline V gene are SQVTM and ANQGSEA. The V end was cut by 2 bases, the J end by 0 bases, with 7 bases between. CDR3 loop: CSVEITLNTEAFF. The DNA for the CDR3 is TGCAGCGTTGAAATTACCCTGAACACTGAAGCTTTCTTT.